The present T cell receptor beta chain was sequenced within a study of a mutant IDH1 vaccine in newly diagnosed glioma. Method: immunoSEQ multiplex PCR; TCRdb's copy keeps in-frame clones and lacks some. The data contain 50,000 to 65,000 clones, approximately 81% of them singletons. Indicated time point: baseline, week 1 (first vaccination visit). The treatment denotes: pre-vaccination baseline after standard-of-care therapy. The germline V gene has CDR1 DFQATT and CDR2 SNEGSKA (reference sequence). The CDR3 consists of 11 residues. The ends were cut back, 7 bases at V and 0 bases at J, with 4 bases in the middle.

The chain joins TRBV20-1 to TRBJ1-3, with D unresolved. This clonotype originated in a man younger than 35 with glioma. This sample comprised PBMCs, obtained from a glioma patient treated with radiotherapy, temozolomide or both. CDR3 in amino acids: CSVSSGNTIYF. CDR3 coding DNA: TGCAGTGTCAGCTCTGGAAACACCATATATTTT.